Listed here are 20 T cell receptor beta chains from one sample, sequenced in a study of cytomegalovirus exposure and HLA in healthy donors. Profiled with immunoSEQ multiplex PCR; TCRdb holds only in-frame clones, not every one. The sample carries some 310,000 clones, approximately 85% recorded once. Sequenced material: PBMCs. These receptors were obtained from a man aged 25-45 years in good health and CMV-seronegative.

This rearrangement joins TRBV28 to TRBJ1-2; 9 nucleotides agree with TRBD1. Trimming took 6 bases from V and 4 from J; bases not matched to a gene: 3. Germline CDR1 MDHEN, CDR2 SYDVKM. This CDR3 comprises 13 residues. DNA for the CDR3: TGTGCCAGCAGGGGACAGGGATCCTATGGCTACACCTTC. This encodes CASRGQGSYGYTF.

The CDR3 DNA is TGCGCCAGCAGAGGCTCCGTACAGGCCACAGATACGCAGTATTTT. Its protein is CASRGSVQATDTQYF. J is TRBJ2-3 and V is TRBV4-1, with a possible D match to TRBD1 (5 bases). The CDR3 loop spans 15 amino acids. Deletions cut 6 bases from V and 2 bases from J, with 15 bases between. CDR1 is MGHRA and CDR2 is YSYEKL in the germline V gene.

This clone was found a few times. The chain links TRBV4-1 to TRBJ2-3; possibly TRBD2 for D (6 bases). CDR3 length: 15 amino acids. V lost 0 bases to trimming and J lost 9 bases, with 16 bases between them. Germline CDR1 and CDR2: MGHRA and YSYEKL. The CDR3 region is CASSQEGGPGGTQYF. The CDR3 coding sequence is TGCGCCAGCAGCCAAGAAGGAGGGCCCGGGGGAACGCAGTATTTT.

V gene TRBV6-1 combines with J gene TRBJ2-5, with 12 bases aligning to TRBD2. V lost 1 base, J lost 5 bases, and 11 bases stayed unmatched. Germline V lookup: CDR1 MNHNS, CDR2 SASEGT. The CDR3 length is 18 residues. CDR3 DNA sequence: TGTGCCAGCAGTGAAGTCCGGGCTAGCGGGGGGGCCCGGGAGACCCAGTACTTC. As protein: CASSEVRASGGARETQYF.

The gene calls are TRBV5-4 and TRBJ1-4; D is uncertain. V was shortened by 2 bases and J by 5 bases, with 13 bases between the two germline ends. CDR3 length: 15 residues. Germline CDR1 and CDR2: SGHNT and YYREEE (reference sequence). Written as DNA, the CDR3 is TGTGCCAGCAGCTTAAGGTCTACGGGGAATGAAAAACTGTTTTTT. Encoded protein: CASSLRSTGNEKLFF.

The gene calls are TRBV10-2 and TRBJ1-1; TRBD1 is a possible D gene (6 bases). From germline, CDR1 is WSHSY and CDR2 SAAADI. Trimming pared 6 bases from V and 0 bases from J, leaving 11 bases between. There are 14 residues in the CDR3. In DNA, the CDR3 is TGCGCCAGCAGACAGGGAAGCCTGAACACTGAAGCTTTCTTT. Its protein product is CASRQGSLNTEAFF.

The rearrangement joins TRBV18 to TRBJ1-2; TRBD1 is a possible D gene (5 bases). Germline V lookup: CDR1 KGHSH, CDR2 LQKENI. This CDR3 comprises 14 residues. V was trimmed by 3 bases and J by 6 bases, leaving 14 bases between them. The CDR3 nucleotides are TGTGCCAGCTCACCCAGGGTTGGTTTAGATGGCTACACCTTC. This encodes CASSPRVGLDGYTF. Supplemented by reference TRBV18 and TRBJ1-2, the full variable domain reads NAGVMQNPRHLVRRRGQEARLRCSPMKGHSHVYWYRQLPEEGLKFMVYLQKENIIDESGMPKERFSAEFPKEGPSILRIQQVVRGDSAAYFCASSPRVGLDGYTFGSGTRLTVV.

The rearrangement uses TRBV9 and TRBJ2-2; 10 bases map to TRBD2. V dropped 3 bases and J dropped 6; count of bases not matched to a gene: 8. The CDR3 is 16 amino acids. Germline loops: CDR1 SGDLS, CDR2 YYNGEE. The CDR3 spells CASSAGGLALSGELFF. In nucleotides, the CDR3 is TGTGCCAGCAGCGCGGGGGGACTAGCGCTATCCGGGGAGCTGTTTTTT.

The rearrangement links TRBV29-1 to TRBJ2-7, with D possibly matching TRBD2 (6 bases). The CDR3 has 17 residues. Per the germline V gene, CDR1 is SQVTM and CDR2 is ANQGSEA. V gave up 2 bases and J gave up 4 bases, with 24 bases separating them. CDR3 in DNA: TGCAGCGTTGAATCTCTTTGGTTCGAGGGACTCCTTTACGAGCAGTACTTC. This encodes CSVESLWFEGLLYEQYF.

The chain is built from TRBV18 and TRBJ2-2; a weak D match, TRBD2 (6 bases). Trimming pared 6 bases from V and 4 bases from J, leaving 15 bases between. The CDR3 runs to 15 residues. CDR1 KGHSH and CDR2 LQKENI come from the germline V gene. CDR3 coding DNA: TGTGCCAGCTCCGTTGGGGGGATCGGCACCGGGGAGCTGTTTTTT. This gives the protein CASSVGGIGTGELFF. The full variable domain, with the rest looked up from reference TRBV18 and TRBJ2-2, is NAGVMQNPRHLVRRRGQEARLRCSPMKGHSHVYWYRQLPEEGLKFMVYLQKENIIDESGMPKERFSAEFPKEGPSILRIQQVVRGDSAAYFCASSVGGIGTGELFFGEGSRLTVL.

The V gene is TRBV13, the J gene TRBJ1-5; possible D gene TRBD1, 6 bases. Trimming removed 3 bases at V and 9 bases at J, with 12 bases between. The CDR3 has 13 residues. Germline CDR1 PRHDT, CDR2 FYEKMQ (reference sequence). Written as DNA, the CDR3 is TGTGCCAGCAGCTTTACCCAGGGGAGGCCCCAGCATTTT. Translated, it gives CASSFTQGRPQHF.

To note about this clone: Other DNA sequences in the same sample also yield this CDR3. V and J are TRBV6-5 and TRBJ1-3; D remains ambiguous. V lost 2 bases and J 4 bases, leaving 12 bases between the germline ends. This CDR3 is built from 15 residues. Germline values: CDR1 MNHEY, CDR2 SVGAGI. The DNA for the CDR3 is TGTGCCAGCAGTTACGGCGGCGGGCCCGGAAACACCATATATTTT. Its protein is CASSYGGGPGNTIYF.

In the case of this clone: Additional DNA sequences in this sample encode the identical CDR3. The gene calls are TRBV29-1 and TRBJ2-7, with 8 bases identical to TRBD2. This CDR3 is built from 17 residues. Germline V gene data show CDR1 as SQVTM and CDR2 as ANQGSEA. The J segment lost 2 bases and the V segment lost 6 bases, leaving 18 bases of the junction unmatched. The CDR3 protein is CSVDIGVESGGTYEQYF. CDR3 DNA: TGCAGCGTGGACATCGGGGTAGAATCGGGGGGGACCTACGAGCAGTACTTC.

The genes are TRBV7-9 and TRBJ1-3; possibly TRBD1 for D (6 bases). V lost 5 bases, J lost 0 bases, and 14 bases lay in between. The CDR3 loop spans 16 amino acids. Germline CDR1 and CDR2: SEHNR and FQNEAQ (reference sequence). CDR3 coding DNA: TGTGCCAGCAGCCTCGGGGGGGCTATCTCTGGAAACACCATATATTTT. The encoded protein is CASSLGGAISGNTIYF.

This clone was observed once. The chain carries TRBV2 and TRBJ1-2; 9 bases are a match to TRBD1. V shed 6 bases and J 7 bases; nucleotides not matched to a gene: 9. CDR1 SNHLY and CDR2 FYNNEI come from the germline V gene. The CDR3 extends over 14 amino acids. The CDR3 DNA is TGTGCCAGCAGCACAGGGGGCGATGGTTTTGGCTACACCTTC. Protein sequence: CASSTGGDGFGYTF.

This chain connects TRBV5-1 to TRBJ2-7; 8 bases agree with TRBD1. Germline assignment: CDR1 SGHRS and CDR2 YFSETQ. V lost 4 bases and J lost 7; bases outside the gene matches: 10. This CDR3 region has 14 residues. The CDR3 bases are TGCGCCAGCAGCGCCCGGACAGGGTGGGATGAGCAGTACTTC. Amino acids: CASSARTGWDEQYF.

The rearrangement links TRBV18 to TRBJ1-1; 7 nucleotides match TRBD1. This CDR3 contains 14 residues. The V gene's germline CDR1 is KGHSH and CDR2 LQKENI. Trimming took 3 bases from V and 5 from J; bases not matched to a gene: 6. CDR3 bases: TGTGCCAGCTCACCCCAGGGGGTTCTTACTGAAGCTTTCTTT. Protein product: CASSPQGVLTEAFF.

This chain joins TRBV5-6 and TRBJ2-5; a weak D match, TRBD2 (5 bases). Trimming shortened V by 2 bases and J by 2 bases, and 16 bases separated the two germline ends. CDR3 length: 16 amino acids. Germline V gene lookup returns CDR1 SGHDT and CDR2 YYEEEE. CDR3 region: CASSLLTPRGQETQYF. The CDR3 region has the DNA TGTGCCAGCAGCTTATTGACTCCTCGGGGTCAAGAGACCCAGTACTTC. The whole variable domain, filled in from reference TRBV5-6 and TRBJ2-5, reads DAGVTQSPTHLIKTRGQQVTLRCSPKSGHDTVSWYQQALGQGPQFIFQYYEEEERQRGNFPDRFSGHQFPNYSSELNVNALLLGDSALYLCASSLLTPRGQETQYFGPGTRLLVL.

V is TRBV19 and J is TRBJ1-2; D perhaps matches TRBD1 (5 bases). Germline-derived CDR1 and CDR2 are LNHDA and SQIVND (reference sequence). The CDR3 loop spans 16 amino acids. The ends were cut back, 1 base at V and 0 bases at J, with 12 bases in the middle. The CDR3 DNA follows: TGTGCCAGTAGTATAGTGTCAGGGTTTACTAACTATGGCTACACCTTC. This encodes CASSIVSGFTNYGYTF.

The CDR3, as DNA: TGTGCCAGCAGCTCCGGACAGGGAGGAACTAAGAACACTGAAGCTTTCTTT. This translates into CASSSGQGGTKNTEAFF. J is TRBJ1-1 and V is TRBV11-2; 8 bases are a match to TRBD1. This CDR3 has 17 amino acids. CDR1 SGHAT and CDR2 FQNNGV come from the germline V gene. V shed 4 bases and J 1 base; nucleotides not matched to a gene: 11.